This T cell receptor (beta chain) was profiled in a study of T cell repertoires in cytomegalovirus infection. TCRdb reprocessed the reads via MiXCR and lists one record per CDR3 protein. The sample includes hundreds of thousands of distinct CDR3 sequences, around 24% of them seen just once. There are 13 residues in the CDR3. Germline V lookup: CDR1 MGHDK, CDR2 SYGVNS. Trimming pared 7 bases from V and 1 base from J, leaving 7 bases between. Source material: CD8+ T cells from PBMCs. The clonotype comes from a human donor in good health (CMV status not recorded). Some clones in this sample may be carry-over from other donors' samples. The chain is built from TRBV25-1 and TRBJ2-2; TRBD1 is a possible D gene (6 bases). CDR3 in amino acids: CASKTGNTGELFF. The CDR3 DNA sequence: TGTGCCAGCAAGACAGGGAACACCGGGGAGCTGTTTTTT.